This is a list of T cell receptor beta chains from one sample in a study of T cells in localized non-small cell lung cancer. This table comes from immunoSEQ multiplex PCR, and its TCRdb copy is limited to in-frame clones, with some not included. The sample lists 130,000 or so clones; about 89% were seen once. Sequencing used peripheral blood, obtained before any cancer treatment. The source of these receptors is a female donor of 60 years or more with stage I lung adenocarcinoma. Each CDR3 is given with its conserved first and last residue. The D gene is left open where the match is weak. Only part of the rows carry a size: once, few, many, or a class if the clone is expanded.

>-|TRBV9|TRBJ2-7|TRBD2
CASSPGGGRQYEQYF
TGTGCCAGCAGCCCCGGGGGAGGGAGGCAGTACGAGCAGTACTTC
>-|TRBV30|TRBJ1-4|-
CAWSGEKLFF
TGTGCCTGGAGCGGGGAAAAACTGTTTTTT
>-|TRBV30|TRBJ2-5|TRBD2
CAWSVLSGIVRETQYF
TGTGCCTGGAGTGTACTTAGCGGGATTGTGCGAGAGACCCAGTACTTC
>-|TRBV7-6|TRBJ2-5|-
CASSLVRETQYF
TGTGCCAGCAGCTTAGTAAGAGAGACCCAGTACTTC
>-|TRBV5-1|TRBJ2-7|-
CASSLRSGTSYEQYF
TGCGCCAGCAGCTTGAGGTCAGGGACCTCCTACGAGCAGTACTTC
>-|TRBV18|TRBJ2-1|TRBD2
CASSPLAGVRDEQFF
TGTGCCAGCTCCCCACTAGCGGGAGTTAGGGATGAGCAGTTCTTC
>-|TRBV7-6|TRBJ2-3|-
CASSLDRDTQYF
TGTGCCAGCAGCTTAGATAGGGATACGCAGTATTTT
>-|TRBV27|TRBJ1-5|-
CASTSRSAAGNQPQHF
TGTGCCAGCACTTCTCGATCGGCAGCCGGCAATCAGCCCCAGCATTTT
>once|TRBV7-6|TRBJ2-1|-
CASSSPSDEQFF
TGTGCCAGCAGCTCCCCCTCGGATGAGCAGTTCTTC
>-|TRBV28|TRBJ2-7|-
CASSTYRESGRSYEQYF
TGTGCCAGCAGTACCTACAGGGAGTCGGGGAGGTCCTACGAGCAGTACTTC
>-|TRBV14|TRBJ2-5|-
CASSHQTGRLQETQYF
TGTGCCAGCAGCCACCAGACAGGGAGGCTACAAGAGACCCAGTACTTC
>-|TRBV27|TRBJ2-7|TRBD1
CASNPGQGIYEQYF
TGTGCCAGCAATCCGGGACAGGGGATCTACGAGCAGTACTTC
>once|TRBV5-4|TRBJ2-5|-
CASSLEAERETQYF
TGTGCCAGCAGCTTGGAGGCCGAAAGGGAGACCCAGTACTTC
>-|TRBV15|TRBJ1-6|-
CATSRVRASSYNSPLHF
TGTGCCACCAGCAGAGTGCGGGCGAGCTCCTATAATTCACCCCTCCACTTT
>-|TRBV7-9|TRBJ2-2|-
CASRQGPTASTGELFF
TGTGCCAGCAGGCAAGGACCGACAGCCTCCACCGGGGAGCTGTTTTTT
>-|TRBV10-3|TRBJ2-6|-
CAISEVGSGANVLTF
TGTGCCATCAGTGAGGTGGGGTCTGGGGCCAACGTCCTGACTTTC
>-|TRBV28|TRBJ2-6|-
CASSSRGSGKGGANVLTF
TGTGCCAGCAGTTCCCGGGGTAGTGGGAAGGGAGGGGCCAACGTCCTGACTTTC
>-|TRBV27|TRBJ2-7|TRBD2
CATGLGIAYEQYF
TGTGCCACGGGACTAGGAATCGCCTACGAGCAGTACTTC
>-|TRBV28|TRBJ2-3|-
CASSRTATDTQYF
TGTGCCAGCAGTAGGACAGCCACAGATACGCAGTATTTT
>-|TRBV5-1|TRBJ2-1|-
CASSLDPDTYNEQFF
TGCGCCAGCAGCTTGGATCCTGACACCTACAATGAGCAGTTCTTC
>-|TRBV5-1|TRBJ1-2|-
CASSFGDAKTSNGYTF
TGCGCCAGCAGCTTTGGGGACGCCAAGACCTCTAATGGCTACACCTTC
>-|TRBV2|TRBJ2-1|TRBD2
CASSERSGAGYNEQFF
TGTGCCAGCAGTGAAAGAAGCGGGGCAGGCTACAATGAGCAGTTCTTC
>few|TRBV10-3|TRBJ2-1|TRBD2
CAISEFWTSGIGSYNEQFF
TGTGCCATCAGTGAGTTTTGGACTAGCGGGATTGGCTCCTACAATGAGCAGTTCTTC
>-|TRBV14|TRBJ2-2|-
CASSPGGNTGELFF
TGTGCCAGCAGCCCCGGGGGCAACACCGGGGAGCTGTTTTTT